The 18 T cell receptor beta chains in this list originate from one sample, sequenced in a study of blood T cells in healthy people across ages (dated by TCRdb to 2015 to 2017). The library came from 5' RACE. The data were produced on an Illumina HiSeq 2500. A second roughly 7 to 12 cycle PCR used a sample-barcoded 5' primer and a J-beta primer mix. TCRdb applied fastp at Q25 and MiXCR to the public reads, then kept only in-frame beta chains. Every entry covers one CDR3 protein and lists the most common genes and DNA from its rows. Counted in this sample were roughly 1.6 million distinct CDR3 sequences; roughly 30% of them appeared once. Of the sample, 11% falls within the top ten clones. The sequencing input was blood. These TCRs come from a woman aged 25 to 39 in good health.

This clonotype showed up just once. The V and J genes are TRBV6-5 and TRBJ2-2; either TRBD1 or TRBD2 may fit D (6 bases each). The CDR3 has 15 residues. V lost 2 bases and J lost 4, with 11 bases in between. Germline CDR1 is MNHEY and CDR2 is SVGAGI. As DNA, the CDR3 is TGTGCCAGCAGTTACACAGGGAGGAGCACCGGGGAGCTGTTTTTT. The encoded protein is CASSYTGRSTGELFF.

This clonotype was detected a few times. The rearrangement links TRBV4-1 to TRBJ1-2; D not resolved. Trimming left V 1 base short and J 5 bases short, with 20 bases between. This CDR3 spans 17 amino acids. Germline CDR1 MGHRA, CDR2 YSYEKL. The CDR3 region has the DNA TGCGCCAGCAGCCAAGTCCTTCGAGTGAACGATATATATGGCTACACCTTC. This codes for CASSQVLRVNDIYGYTF.

This chain links TRBV19 with TRBJ1-5, with D possibly matching TRBD1 (6 bases). The CDR3 extends over 14 amino acids. V was pared by 3 bases and J by 5 bases, with 11 bases between. The V gene's germline CDR1 is LNHDA and CDR2 SQIVND (reference sequence). Here the CDR3 reads CASSIAGDDQPQHF. The DNA of the CDR3 is TGTGCCAGTAGTATTGCAGGGGACGATCAGCCCCAGCATTTT.

The J gene is TRBJ1-4, the V gene TRBV7-9; D gene unclear. CDR3 size: 15 residues. V was trimmed by 3 bases and J by 8 bases, leaving 16 bases between them. The germline V gene has CDR1 SEHNR and CDR2 FQNEAQ (reference sequence). The CDR3 DNA reads as TGTGCCAGCAGCTTGACTGAGGGAAGGTACGAAAAACTGTTTTTT. This sequence encodes CASSLTEGRYEKLFF.

The chain uses TRBV20-1 and TRBJ1-4; maybe TRBD1 (6 bases). Germline values: CDR1 DFQATT, CDR2 SNEGSKA (reference sequence). This CDR3 has 14 amino acids. V dropped 6 bases and J dropped 6 bases, with 17 bases sitting between them. The CDR3 DNA is TGCAGTGCAAAAGGGGGGGGCGCCGATGAAAAACTGTTTTTT. Its protein product is CSAKGGGADEKLFF.

This clonotype was seen a handful of times. The rearrangement uses TRBV29-1 and TRBJ2-7; 11 nucleotides line up with TRBD1. V lost 6 bases to trimming and J lost 6 bases; unmatched junction nucleotides: 4. The CDR3 extends over 12 amino acids. CDR1 is SQVTM, CDR2 ANQGSEA, per germline. CDR3 in DNA: TGCAGCGTAGGGGACAGGGGGAGCGAGCAGTACTTC. It is translated as CSVGDRGSEQYF.

This chain joins TRBV21-1 and TRBJ1-5. TRBV21-1 is annotated as a pseudogene. The CDR3 covers 14 residues. CDR3 sequence: CASSKVGLSQPQHF. DNA of the CDR3: TGTGCCAGCAGCAAAGTAGGGTTAAGTCAGCCCCAGCATTTT.

The V gene is TRBV5-1, the J gene TRBJ2-7, with no clear D. The CDR3 loop spans 15 amino acids. Trimming left V 2 bases short and J 2 bases short, with 14 bases between. Germline V gene sequence: CDR1 SGHRS, CDR2 YFSETQ. This chain's CDR3 is CASSFGQRPTYEQYF. The CDR3 coding sequence is TGCGCCAGCAGCTTTGGTCAGAGGCCCACCTACGAGCAGTACTTC.

This clonotype was seen a handful of times. The CDR3 is CASSLVPGGNAFF. DNA of the CDR3: TGCGCCAGCAGCTTGGTTCCAGGGGGCAATGCTTTCTTT. J is TRBJ1-1 and V is TRBV5-1; 8 nucleotides agree with TRBD1. This CDR3 has 13 amino acids. Trimming at V came to 0 bases and at J to 11 bases, leaving 6 bases not matched to a gene. Germline V gives CDR1 SGHRS, CDR2 YFSETQ. Filled out from reference TRBV5-1 and TRBJ1-1, the complete variable domain reads KAGVTQTPRYLIKTRGQQVTLSCSPISGHRSVSWYQQTPGQGLQFLFEYFSETQRNKGNFPGRFSGRQFSNSRSEMNVSTLELGDSALYLCASSLVPGGNAFFGQGTRLTVV.

The chain joins TRBV4-1 to TRBJ2-1, with D maybe TRBD2 (6 bases). CDR3 size: 16 residues. Trimming shortened V by 1 base and J by 2 bases, and 12 bases separated the two germline ends. The germline gives CDR1 MGHRA, CDR2 YSYEKL. DNA of the CDR3: TGCGCCAGCAGCCAAGGCGGGAACTCTGCCTACAATGAGCAGTTCTTC. Amino acids: CASSQGGNSAYNEQFF.

This clonotype appeared a few times. V and J are TRBV9 and TRBJ2-3, with TRBD2 matching over 14 bases. Germline lookup yields CDR1 SGDLS and CDR2 YYNGEE. The CDR3 covers 16 residues. V was clipped by 2 bases and J by 3 bases; unmatched bases: 2. The DNA for the CDR3 is TGTGCCAGCAGCGTTGGGACTAGCGGGAGAACAGATACGCAGTATTTT. Translation gives CASSVGTSGRTDTQYF.

The chain links TRBV3-1 to TRBJ1-4, with D perhaps matching TRBD1 (5 bases). In germline, CDR1 is LGHDT, CDR2 YNNKEL (reference sequence). V gave up 3 bases and J gave up 1 base, with 9 bases separating them. The CDR3 is 15 residues long. The CDR3 DNA reads TGTGCCAGCAGCCATGAGGGGAGAACTAATGAAAAACTGTTTTTT. Translating gives CASSHEGRTNEKLFF.

This clonotype was found once. J is TRBJ1-2 and V is TRBV6-1; TRBD1 matches at 9 bases. Germline V gene sequence: CDR1 MNHNS, CDR2 SASEGT. V shed 6 bases, J shed 2 bases, and the junction held 13 bases outside the gene matches. The CDR3 is made up of 17 amino acids. As DNA, the CDR3 is TGTGCCAGCAGCATCAATTGGCGACAGGGGGGAAACTATGGCTACACCTTC. Translation gives CASSINWRQGGNYGYTF.

V and J are TRBV12-3 or TRBV12-4 and TRBJ2-1; D is possibly TRBD2 (6 bases). V shed 7 bases and J shed 1 base, with 11 bases lying between them. This CDR3 comprises 14 residues. The chain's CDR3 is CASTGDSSYNEQFF. The CDR3 DNA follows: TGTGCCAGCACGGGGGACTCTTCCTACAATGAGCAGTTCTTC.

At least ten counts were recorded for this clonotype. The V call is TRBV3-1, the J call TRBJ2-7; D remains ambiguous. The germline V and J ends were trimmed by 0 bases and 7 bases, with 13 bases remaining between them. This CDR3 is built from 14 residues. Germline CDR1 LGHDT, CDR2 YNNKEL (reference sequence). CDR3 sequence (DNA): TGTGCCAGCAGCCAAGATCGGGTGGTGGGGGAGCAGTACTTC. Its protein is CASSQDRVVGEQYF.

This clonotype has more than one count but fewer than ten. The chain has TRBV20-1 and TRBJ1-5; D is perhaps TRBD1 (6 bases). CDR1 is DFQATT, CDR2 SNEGSKA, per germline (reference sequence). The length of the CDR3 is 12 residues. The V end was cut by 5 bases, the J end by 6 bases, with 11 bases between. The CDR3 region is CSAQDRSQPQHF. The CDR3 DNA reads TGCAGTGCTCAAGACAGGTCTCAGCCCCAGCATTTT.

As DNA, the CDR3 is TGTGCCAGCATTCCGGCAGTGGGGGATTACACAGATACGCAGTATTTT. Amino acid sequence: CASIPAVGDYTDTQYF. The chain joins TRBV27 to TRBJ2-3; D may correspond to TRBD1 or TRBD2 (5 bases each). CDR3 length: 16 amino acids. Germline V lookup: CDR1 MNHEY, CDR2 SMNVEV (reference sequence). The ends were cut back, 7 bases at V and 2 bases at J, with 19 bases in the middle.

The chain joins TRBV7-9 to TRBJ2-5, with TRBD2 matching 8 bases. The J call may be incorrect, as the DNA end agrees better with TRBJ2-7. CDR3 length equals 15 residues. Germline V gene sequence: CDR1 SEHNR, CDR2 FQNEAQ (reference sequence). In DNA, the CDR3 is TGTGCCAGCAGCTTAGGGACTAGCAAATGCTACGAGCAGTACTTC. As protein: CASSLGTSKCYEQYF.